This TCR beta chain came from a study of T cell responses to AZD1222 COVID-19 vaccine (dated by TCRdb to 2020 to 2023). Notes on the research overall: AZD1222 recipients with second doses at about 4 weeks or about 12 weeks were pooled, because spike-specific TCR depth and breadth did not differ between schedules. A total of around 240 trial participants underwent TCR sequencing, of whom 200 to 220 received two doses of AZD1222 and around 26 received two doses of the MenACWY control vaccine. Trial participants were enrolled by age into 18-55, 56-69 and 70-plus year subgroups, with about 150, 27 and 61 TCR-sequenced participants respectively. Study-wide conclusions, independent of this receptor: Because no day 14 peak-response samples were available, repertoires were characterized only after the peak T cell response. Participants were mostly white British and included more females than males, and it was suggested by the authors that clonal diversity may have been underestimated. Reportedly, close to half of the unique spike-specific TCRs recognized epitopes lying outside the regions that are mutated in the B.1.351 and B.1.1.7 variants. In the small 56-69-year group, the increase in depth fell short of significance, most likely because of low power. After two AZD1222 doses, spike-specific TCR breadth and depth were significantly higher than at day 0 and than in MenACWY recipients. The vaccine-associated CD4 TCRs covered the entire spike protein, and the dominant responses fell in regions 160-218 and 743-854. Conclusions about previously exposed vaccinees were limited because only a handful of AZD1222 recipients were SARS-CoV-2 seropositive at baseline.

The CDR3 regions of human TCRbeta chains were subjected to immunosequencing. In the paper's pipeline: TCRs in the repertoires were matched against a reference library of SARS-CoV-2-specific TCRs that had been generated with the MIRA antigen-specificity platform. Breadth meant the fraction of unique TCRs that were SARS-CoV-2-associated, whereas depth meant the fraction of total T cells that were SARS-CoV-2-associated. Using the MIRA data, each spike-specific TCR was assigned both to the spike region to which the TCR was reactive and to a CD4 or CD8 class. Log10-transformed breadth and depth values were compared by one-way ANOVA with Sidak's multiple comparisons tests. Sourced from immuneACCESS, this table was stored by TCRdb with only in-frame sequences that have V and J called. A share of the clones is absent; for the studies checked, an unresolved V gene accounts for under half, and the remainder has no known explanation. The V and J calls and clone size are taken from that table; D and trimming were inferred from the DNA. This sample gives about 110,000 clones in total; around 84% of them show up just once. The biggest ten clones account for under 4% of the sample.

Interpreted using the paper, the time point label stands for: baseline before first vaccination. Samples from vaccinated people were obtained from the UK trials COV001 and COV002, which included a single-blind randomized controlled phase 2/3 trial of AZD1222 (ChAdOx1 nCoV-19) in healthy adults. For TCRbeta chain sequencing, PBMC samples from trial participants were taken at day 0 and at day 28 after the second dose. With regard to this clone: Its target antigen remains unknown. No base quality values were provided; no much bigger clone lies one nucleotide off.

Taken from the germline V gene, the CDR1 and CDR2 loops are LGHNA and YNFKEQ. Relative to germline, V is missing 3 bases and J is missing 1 base, with 0 bases of the junction outside any gene match. The CDR3 runs 13 amino acids, cysteine and phenylalanine included. Only the CDR3 region is kept as DNA, spanning 39 bases read in frame from base 1. The receptor comes from an adult in good health. Sample: peripheral blood, taken on day 0 of AZD1222 vaccination. The V and J genes are TRBV4-2 and TRBJ2-7; 7 bases in the junction line up with TRBD2. The CDR3 is CASSQGLSYEQYF. The sequenced DNA is TGTGCCAGCAGCCAGGGACTATCCTACGAGCAGTACTTC.